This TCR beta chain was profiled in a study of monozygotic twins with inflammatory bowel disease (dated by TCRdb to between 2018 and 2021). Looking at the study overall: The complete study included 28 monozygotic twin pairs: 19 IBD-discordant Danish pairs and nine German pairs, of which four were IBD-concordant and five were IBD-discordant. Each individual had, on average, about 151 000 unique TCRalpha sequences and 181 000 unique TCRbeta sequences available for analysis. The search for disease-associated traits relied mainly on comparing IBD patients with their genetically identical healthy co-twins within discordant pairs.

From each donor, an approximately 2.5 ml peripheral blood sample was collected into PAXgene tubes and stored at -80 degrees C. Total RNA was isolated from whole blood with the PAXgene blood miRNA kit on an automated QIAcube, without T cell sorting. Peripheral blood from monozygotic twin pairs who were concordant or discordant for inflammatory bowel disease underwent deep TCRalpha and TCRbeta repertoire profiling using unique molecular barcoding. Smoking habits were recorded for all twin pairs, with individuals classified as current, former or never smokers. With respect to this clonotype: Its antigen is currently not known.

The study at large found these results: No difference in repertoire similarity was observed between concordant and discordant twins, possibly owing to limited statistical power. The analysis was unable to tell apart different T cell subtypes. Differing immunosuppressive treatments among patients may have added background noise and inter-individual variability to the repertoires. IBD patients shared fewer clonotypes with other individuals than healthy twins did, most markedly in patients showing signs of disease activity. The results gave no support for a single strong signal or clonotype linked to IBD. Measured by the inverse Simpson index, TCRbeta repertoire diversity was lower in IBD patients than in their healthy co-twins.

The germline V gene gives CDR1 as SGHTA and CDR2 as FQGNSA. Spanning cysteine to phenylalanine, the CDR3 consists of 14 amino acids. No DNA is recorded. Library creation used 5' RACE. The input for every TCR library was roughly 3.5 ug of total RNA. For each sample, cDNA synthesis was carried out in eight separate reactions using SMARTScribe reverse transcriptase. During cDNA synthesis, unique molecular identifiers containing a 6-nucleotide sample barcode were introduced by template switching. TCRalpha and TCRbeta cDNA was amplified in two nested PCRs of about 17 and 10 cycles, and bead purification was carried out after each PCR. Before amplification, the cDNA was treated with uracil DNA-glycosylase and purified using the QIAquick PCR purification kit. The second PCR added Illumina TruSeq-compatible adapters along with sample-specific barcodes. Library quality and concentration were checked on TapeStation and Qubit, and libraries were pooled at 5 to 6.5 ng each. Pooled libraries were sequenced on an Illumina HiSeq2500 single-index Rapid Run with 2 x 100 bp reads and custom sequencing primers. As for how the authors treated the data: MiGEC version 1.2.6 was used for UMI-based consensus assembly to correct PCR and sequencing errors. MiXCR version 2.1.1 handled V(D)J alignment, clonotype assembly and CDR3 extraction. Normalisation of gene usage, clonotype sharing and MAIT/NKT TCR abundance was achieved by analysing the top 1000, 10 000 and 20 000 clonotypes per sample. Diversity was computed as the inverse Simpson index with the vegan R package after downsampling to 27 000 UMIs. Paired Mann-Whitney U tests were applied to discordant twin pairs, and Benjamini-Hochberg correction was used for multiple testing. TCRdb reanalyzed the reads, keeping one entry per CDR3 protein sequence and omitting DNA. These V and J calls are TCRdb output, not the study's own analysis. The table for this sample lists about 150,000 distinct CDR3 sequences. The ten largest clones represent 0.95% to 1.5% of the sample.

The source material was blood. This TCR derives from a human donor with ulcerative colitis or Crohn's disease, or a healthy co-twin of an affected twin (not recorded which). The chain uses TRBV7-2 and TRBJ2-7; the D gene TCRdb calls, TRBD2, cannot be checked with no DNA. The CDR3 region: CASWGLAGSYEQYF.